This T cell receptor beta chain was sequenced in a study of PD-1 blockade in mismatch repair-deficient tumors. Some clones are missing from TCRdb's copy, which holds only in-frame ones; the method was immunoSEQ multiplex PCR. The sample shows some 14,000 clones, around 84% of them seen only once. With respect to this clone: Its antigen is unknown.

Germline lookup yields CDR1 MNHEY and CDR2 SMNVEV (reference sequence). CDR3 length: 13 amino acids. The V gene lost 6 bases and the J gene lost 6 bases, with 11 bases spanning the gap. The time point was: approximately 10-day in vitro stimulation with candidate neoantigen peptide 4. Several ELISpot-reactive neoantigen peptides each drove a 10-day in vitro stimulation. The genes are TRBV27 and TRBJ2-2; possible D gene TRBD1, 6 bases. This material consisted of cells cultured in vitro, taken from a patient treated with pembrolizumab. The receptor comes from an adult with mismatch repair-deficient cancer. The CDR3 nucleotides read TGTGCCAGCAGAGACAGGCGGGCCGGGGAGCTGTTTTTT. Residues: CASRDRRAGELFF.